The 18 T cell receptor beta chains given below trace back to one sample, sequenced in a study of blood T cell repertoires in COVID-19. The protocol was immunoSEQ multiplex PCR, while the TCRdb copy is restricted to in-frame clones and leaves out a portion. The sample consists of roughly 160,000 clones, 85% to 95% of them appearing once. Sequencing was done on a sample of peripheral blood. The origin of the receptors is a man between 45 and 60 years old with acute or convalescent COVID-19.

CDR3 amino acids: CASSLESNSPLHF. In nucleotides, the CDR3 is TGTGCCAGCAGCTTGGAATCGAATTCACCCCTCCACTTT. The V and J genes are TRBV5-6 and TRBJ1-6; no clear D. The CDR3 loop spans 13 amino acids. Germline loops: CDR1 SGHDT, CDR2 YYEEEE. Between the trimmed V and J ends, which lost 0 bases and 7 bases, there was a span of 5 bases.

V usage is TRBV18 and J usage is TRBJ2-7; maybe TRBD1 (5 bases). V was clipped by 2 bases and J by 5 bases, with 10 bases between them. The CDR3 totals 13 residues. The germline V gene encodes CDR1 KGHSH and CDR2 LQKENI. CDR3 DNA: TGTGCCAGCTCACCAAGCAGGGCAGACGAGCAGTACTTC. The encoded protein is CASSPSRADEQYF. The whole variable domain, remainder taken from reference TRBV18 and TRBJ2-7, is NAGVMQNPRHLVRRRGQEARLRCSPMKGHSHVYWYRQLPEEGLKFMVYLQKENIIDESGMPKERFSAEFPKEGPSILRIQQVVRGDSAAYFCASSPSRADEQYFGPGTRLTVT.

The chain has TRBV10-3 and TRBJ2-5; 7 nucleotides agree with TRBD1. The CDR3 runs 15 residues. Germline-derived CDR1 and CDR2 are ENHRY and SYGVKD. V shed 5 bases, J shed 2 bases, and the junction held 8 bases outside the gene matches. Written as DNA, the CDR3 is TGTGCCATCAGTACTGGACAGGCACAACAAGAGACCCAGTACTTC. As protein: CAISTGQAQQETQYF.

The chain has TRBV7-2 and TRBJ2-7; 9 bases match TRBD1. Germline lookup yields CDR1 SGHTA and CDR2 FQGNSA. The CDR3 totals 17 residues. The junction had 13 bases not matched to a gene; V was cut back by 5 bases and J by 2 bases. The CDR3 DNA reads TGTGCCAGCAGCCCTCAGGGACAGGGATCGTCTACCTACGAGCAGTACTTC. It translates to CASSPQGQGSSTYEQYF.

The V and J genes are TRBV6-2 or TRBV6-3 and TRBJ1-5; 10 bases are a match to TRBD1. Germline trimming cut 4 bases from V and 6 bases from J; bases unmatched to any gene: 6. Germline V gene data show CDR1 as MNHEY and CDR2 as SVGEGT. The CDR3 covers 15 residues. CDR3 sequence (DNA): TGTGCCAGCAGTTTCCTAGACAGGGGGCTTCAGCCCCAGCATTTT. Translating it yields CASSFLDRGLQPQHF.

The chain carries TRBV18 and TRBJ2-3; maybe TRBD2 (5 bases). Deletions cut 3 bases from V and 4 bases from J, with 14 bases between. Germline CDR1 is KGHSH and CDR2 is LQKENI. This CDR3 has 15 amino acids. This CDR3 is CASSPFGEVSDTQYF. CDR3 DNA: TGTGCCAGCTCACCTTTCGGGGAAGTCTCAGATACGCAGTATTTT.

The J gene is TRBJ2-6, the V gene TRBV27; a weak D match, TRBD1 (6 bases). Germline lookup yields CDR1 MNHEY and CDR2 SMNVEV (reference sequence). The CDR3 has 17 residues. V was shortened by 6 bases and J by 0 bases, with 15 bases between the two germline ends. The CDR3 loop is CASSQTGGLSGANVLTF. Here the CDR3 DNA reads TGTGCCAGCAGCCAGACAGGTGGCCTCTCTGGGGCCAACGTCCTGACTTTC.

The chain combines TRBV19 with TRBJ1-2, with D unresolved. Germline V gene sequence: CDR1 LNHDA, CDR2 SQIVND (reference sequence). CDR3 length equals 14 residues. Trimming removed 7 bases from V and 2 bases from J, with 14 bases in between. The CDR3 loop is CASTPSAANYGYTF. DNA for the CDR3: TGTGCCAGTACCCCCTCAGCGGCCAACTATGGCTACACCTTC.

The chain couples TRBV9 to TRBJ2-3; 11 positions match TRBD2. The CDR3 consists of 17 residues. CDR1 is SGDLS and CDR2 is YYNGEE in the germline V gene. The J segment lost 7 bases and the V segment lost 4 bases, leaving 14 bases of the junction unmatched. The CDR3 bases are TGTGCCAGCAGCCCTATGCCCGGGACTAGCGGCAGAAATACGCAGTATTTT. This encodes CASSPMPGTSGRNTQYF.

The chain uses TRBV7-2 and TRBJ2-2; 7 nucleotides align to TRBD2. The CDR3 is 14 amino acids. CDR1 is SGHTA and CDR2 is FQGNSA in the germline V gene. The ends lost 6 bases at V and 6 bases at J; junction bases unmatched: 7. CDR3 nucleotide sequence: TGTGCCAGCAGTTCACAGCGGGGTCCCGGGGAGCTGTTTTTT. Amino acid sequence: CASSSQRGPGELFF.

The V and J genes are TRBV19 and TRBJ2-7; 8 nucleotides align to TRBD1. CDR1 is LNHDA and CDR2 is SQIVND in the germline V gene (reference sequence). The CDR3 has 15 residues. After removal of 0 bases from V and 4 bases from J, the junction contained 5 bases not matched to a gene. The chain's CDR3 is CASSIDRTGPYEQYF. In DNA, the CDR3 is TGTGCCAGTAGTATAGATCGGACAGGGCCGTACGAGCAGTACTTC.

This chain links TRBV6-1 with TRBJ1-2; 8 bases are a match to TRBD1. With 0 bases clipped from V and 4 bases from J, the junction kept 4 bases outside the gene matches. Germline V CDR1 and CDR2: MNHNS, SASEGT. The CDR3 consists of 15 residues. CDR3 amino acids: CASSEAQGARYGYTF. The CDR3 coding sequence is TGTGCCAGCAGTGAAGCGCAGGGGGCTCGCTATGGCTACACCTTC.

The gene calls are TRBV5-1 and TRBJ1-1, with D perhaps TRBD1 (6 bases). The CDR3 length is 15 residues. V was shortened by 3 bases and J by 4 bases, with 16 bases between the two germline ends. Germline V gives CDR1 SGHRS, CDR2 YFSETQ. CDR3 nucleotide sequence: TGCGCCAGCAGCTCTTCAGGGGAGGGAACCACTGAAGCTTTCTTT. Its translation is CASSSSGEGTTEAFF. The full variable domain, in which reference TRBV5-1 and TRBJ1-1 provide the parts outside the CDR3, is KAGVTQTPRYLIKTRGQQVTLSCSPISGHRSVSWYQQTPGQGLQFLFEYFSETQRNKGNFPGRFSGRQFSNSRSEMNVSTLELGDSALYLCASSSSGEGTTEAFFGQGTRLTVV.

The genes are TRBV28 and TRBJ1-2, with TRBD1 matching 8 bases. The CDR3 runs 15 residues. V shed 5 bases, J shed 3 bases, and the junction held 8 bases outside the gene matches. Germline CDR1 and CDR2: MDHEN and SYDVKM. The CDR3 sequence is CASSEGQGAYYGYTF. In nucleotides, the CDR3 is TGTGCCAGCAGTGAAGGCCAGGGGGCGTACTATGGCTACACCTTC.

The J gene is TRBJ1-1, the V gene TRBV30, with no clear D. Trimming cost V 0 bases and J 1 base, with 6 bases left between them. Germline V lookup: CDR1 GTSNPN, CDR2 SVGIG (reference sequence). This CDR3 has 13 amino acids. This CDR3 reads CAWSVLGNTEAFF. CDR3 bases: TGTGCCTGGAGTGTACTAGGGAACACTGAAGCTTTCTTT.

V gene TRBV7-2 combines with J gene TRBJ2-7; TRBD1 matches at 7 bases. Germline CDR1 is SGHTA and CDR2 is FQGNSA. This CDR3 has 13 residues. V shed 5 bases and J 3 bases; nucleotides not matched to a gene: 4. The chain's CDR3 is CASSIQGNYEQYV. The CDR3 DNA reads TGTGCCAGCAGCATACAGGGGAACTACGAGCAGTACGTC.

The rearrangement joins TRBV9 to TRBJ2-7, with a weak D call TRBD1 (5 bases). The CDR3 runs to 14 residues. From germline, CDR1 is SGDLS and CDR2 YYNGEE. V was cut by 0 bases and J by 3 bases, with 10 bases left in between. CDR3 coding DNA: TGTGCCAGCAGCGTAGGCCCCCAGGGCTACGAGCAGTACTTC. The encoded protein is CASSVGPQGYEQYF.

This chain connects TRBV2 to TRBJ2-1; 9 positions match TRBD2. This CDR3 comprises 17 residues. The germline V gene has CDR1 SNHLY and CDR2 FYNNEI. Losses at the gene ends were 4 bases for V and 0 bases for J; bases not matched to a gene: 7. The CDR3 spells CASSGGGSGSSYNEQFF. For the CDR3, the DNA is TGTGCCAGCAGTGGGGGGGGTAGCGGGAGCTCCTACAATGAGCAGTTCTTC.